The T cell receptor beta chain under discussion was sequenced for a study of early T cells in non-severe SARS-CoV-2 infection. Study details: The study sequenced bulk RNA from unsorted whole blood, with chains unpaired. Notes on the study in general: VDJdb matches were skewed toward anti-spike CD8 T cell responses.

This clonotype showed up just a few times. Its antigen is still unknown. With 4 bases clipped from V and 2 bases from J, the junction kept 10 bases outside the gene matches. The CDR3 loop spans 17 amino acids. CDR1 is LNHDA, CDR2 SQIVND, per germline (reference sequence). The library protocol tagged individual cDNA molecules with unique molecular identifiers. TCRdb reprocessed the 5' RACE reads with MiXCR, giving one entry per CDR3 protein. Here the sample spans some 87,000 distinct CDR3 sequences, roughly 13% being singletons. The clonotype comes from an adult who was a healthcare worker with PCR-confirmed SARS-CoV-2 infection or an uninfected control (not recorded which). The chain recombines TRBV19 with TRBJ2-4, with 8 bases lining up with TRBD1. The source material was whole blood. This CDR3 is CASSTSGQGLTKNIQYF. Written as DNA, the CDR3 is TGTGCCAGTAGTACCTCCGGACAGGGATTAACCAAAAACATTCAGTACTTC.